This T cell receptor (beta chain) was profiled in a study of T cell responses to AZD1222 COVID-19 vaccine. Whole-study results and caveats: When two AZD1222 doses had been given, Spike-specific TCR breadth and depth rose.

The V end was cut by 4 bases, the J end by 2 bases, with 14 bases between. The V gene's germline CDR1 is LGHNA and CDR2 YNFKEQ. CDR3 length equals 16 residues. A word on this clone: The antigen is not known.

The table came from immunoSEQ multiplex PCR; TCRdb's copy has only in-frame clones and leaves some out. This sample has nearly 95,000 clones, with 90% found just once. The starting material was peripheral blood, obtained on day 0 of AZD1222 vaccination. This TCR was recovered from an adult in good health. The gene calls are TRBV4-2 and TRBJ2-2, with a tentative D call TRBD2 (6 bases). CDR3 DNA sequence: TGTGCCAGCAGCCCCACGGCGGGGACTAACACCGGGGAGCTGTTTTTT. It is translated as CASSPTAGTNTGELFF.